The present TCR beta chain was sequenced within a study of graft-versus-host responses after intestinal transplantation. Germline loops: CDR1 MGHRA, CDR2 YSYEKL. V shed 5 bases, J shed 4 bases, and the junction held 10 bases outside the gene matches. This CDR3 spans 16 amino acids. This table comes from immunoSEQ multiplex PCR, and its TCRdb copy is limited to in-frame clones, with some not included. The sample carries over 60,000 clones, over 85% recorded once. The sequencing here drew on bone marrow, taken 734 days after intestinal transplantation. The chain couples TRBV4-1 to TRBJ2-1; TRBD2 matches at 8 bases. This TCR was sampled from a human patient who received an intestinal transplant, so some T cells may come from the graft donor. The CDR3 region is CASSDVAGTGYNEQFF. CDR3 bases: TGCGCCAGCAGCGACGTAGCGGGGACGGGTTACAATGAGCAGTTCTTC.